What follows are 12 T cell receptor beta chains derived from one specimen sequenced in a study of cytomegalovirus exposure and HLA in healthy donors. 60 Vbeta and 13 Jbeta primers were used in PCR. TCRdb keeps only in-frame clones here, not all; method: immunoSEQ multiplex PCR. The table includes under 200,000 clones, around 80% detected once. Sequencing input: PBMCs. The receptors were sampled from a middle-aged man in good health and CMV-seropositive.

This clone appeared once. The chain couples TRBV27 to TRBJ1-1; TRBD1 aligns across 9 bases. With 4 bases clipped from V and 4 bases from J, the junction kept 4 bases outside the gene matches. The CDR3 loop spans 14 amino acids. Germline CDR1 is MNHEY and CDR2 is SMNVEV (reference sequence). CDR3 loop: CASSWDRASTEAFF. In DNA, the CDR3 is TGTGCCAGCAGTTGGGACAGGGCCAGCACTGAAGCTTTCTTT.

The chain carries TRBV7-9 and TRBJ1-2; 8 bases fit TRBD1. The germline V gene has CDR1 SEHNR and CDR2 FQNEAQ (reference sequence). The CDR3 loop spans 15 amino acids. Trimming took 4 bases from V and 3 from J; bases not matched to a gene: 7. The CDR3 is CASSSTGVWDYGYTF. As DNA, the CDR3 is TGTGCCAGCAGCTCGACAGGGGTATGGGACTATGGCTACACCTTC.

The chain couples TRBV28 to TRBJ2-7; TRBD1 is a possible D gene (6 bases). CDR3 length: 13 amino acids. Trimming left V 8 bases short and J 0 bases short, with 11 bases between. CDR1 and CDR2 (germline): MDHEN, SYDVKM. The CDR3 loop is CASGQLTSYEQYF. The CDR3 coding sequence is TGTGCCAGCGGACAGTTGACCTCCTACGAGCAGTACTTC.

The chain employs TRBV5-1 and TRBJ1-1; no definite D call. Germline V lookup: CDR1 SGHRS, CDR2 YFSETQ. Trimming removed 0 bases at V and 0 bases at J, with 15 bases between. The CDR3 has 17 residues. The CDR3 sequence: CASSLDSGSSMNTEAFF. The CDR3 region has the DNA TGCGCCAGCAGCTTGGACAGTGGGTCGTCCATGAACACTGAAGCTTTCTTT.

This chain joins TRBV5-5 and TRBJ2-1, with 7 bases aligning to TRBD2. V dropped 0 bases and J dropped 7; count of bases not matched to a gene: 7. Looked up from germline, CDR1 is SGHKS and CDR2 is YYEKEE (reference sequence). This CDR3 is 15 amino acids long. CDR3 amino acids: CASSLGEGIGNEQFF. Here the CDR3 DNA reads TGTGCCAGCAGCTTGGGGGAGGGAATCGGTAATGAGCAGTTCTTC.

In its sample, this clone was seen a few times. The rearrangement links TRBV19 to TRBJ2-1, with D perhaps TRBD1 (6 bases). Trimming removed 7 bases from V and 0 bases from J, with 16 bases in between. The CDR3 has 16 residues. Germline CDR1 LNHDA, CDR2 SQIVND (reference sequence). CDR3: CASKRGSSGSYNEQFF. In DNA form, the CDR3 reads TGTGCCAGTAAGAGGGGGTCCTCGGGCTCCTACAATGAGCAGTTCTTC. Complete variable domain (other parts from reference TRBV19 and TRBJ2-1): DGGITQSPKYLFRKEGQNVTLSCEQNLNHDAMYWYRQDPGQGLRLIYYSQIVNDFQKGDIAEGYSVSREKKESFPLTVTSAQKNPTAFYLCASKRGSSGSYNEQFFGPGTRLTVL.

CDR3 coding DNA: TGTGCCAGCAGTTACCTCGGGAGCTTCGACGAGCAGTACTTC. Translation gives CASSYLGSFDEQYF. The V gene is TRBV6-6, the J gene TRBJ2-7; the D gene is possibly TRBD2 (6 bases). Germline V gene sequence: CDR1 MNHNY, CDR2 SVGAGI (reference sequence). This CDR3 is built from 14 residues. V lost 2 bases, J lost 5 bases, and 13 bases lay in between.

This clone has just one count. V usage is TRBV6-5 and J usage is TRBJ2-3; 9 bases match TRBD1. The CDR3 sequence is 15 residues long. The ends lost 6 bases at V and 1 base at J; junction bases unmatched: 5. Germline lookup yields CDR1 MNHEY and CDR2 SVGAGI. The DNA of the CDR3 is TGTGCCAGCAGCTCCAACAGGGGGCGCACAGATACGCAGTATTTT. Translation gives CASSSNRGRTDTQYF.

The V call is TRBV7-2, the J call TRBJ2-1; 7 bases are shared with TRBD2. The CDR3 has 13 amino acids. The ends lost 6 bases at V and 7 bases at J; junction bases unmatched: 6. Per germline, CDR1 SGHTA and CDR2 FQGNSA. Here the CDR3 reads CASSSSGWNEQFF. The CDR3 region has the DNA TGTGCCAGCAGTTCTAGCGGATGGAATGAGCAGTTCTTC.

The gene calls are TRBV14 and TRBJ1-1; no definite D call. V was clipped by 3 bases and J by 6 bases, with 11 bases between them. CDR1 is SGHDN, CDR2 FVKESK, per germline. This CDR3 comprises 13 residues. CDR3: CASSHDPGSEAFF. The CDR3, as DNA: TGTGCCAGCAGCCATGACCCCGGGTCTGAAGCTTTCTTT.

This chain links TRBV19 with TRBJ2-3; no clear D gene. The CDR3 spans 15 residues. Germline CDR1 and CDR2: LNHDA and SQIVND (reference sequence). V shed 5 bases and J shed 4 bases, with 16 bases lying between them. CDR3 protein: CASSSQARPADTQYF. For the CDR3, the DNA is TGTGCCAGTAGTTCCCAAGCGAGACCGGCAGATACGCAGTATTTT. The variable domain in full, with the rest retrieved from reference TRBV19 and TRBJ2-3, is DGGITQSPKYLFRKEGQNVTLSCEQNLNHDAMYWYRQDPGQGLRLIYYSQIVNDFQKGDIAEGYSVSREKKESFPLTVTSAQKNPTAFYLCASSSQARPADTQYFGPGTRLTVL.

The rearrangement joins TRBV7-2 to TRBJ2-5, with 9 bases identical to TRBD1. J lost 3 bases, V lost 5 bases, and 7 bases had no gene match. The CDR3 consists of 15 residues. Germline CDR1 is SGHTA and CDR2 is FQGNSA. The CDR3 loop reads CASSAGTGRKETQYF. As DNA, the CDR3 is TGTGCCAGCAGCGCTGGGACAGGGAGAAAAGAGACCCAGTACTTC.